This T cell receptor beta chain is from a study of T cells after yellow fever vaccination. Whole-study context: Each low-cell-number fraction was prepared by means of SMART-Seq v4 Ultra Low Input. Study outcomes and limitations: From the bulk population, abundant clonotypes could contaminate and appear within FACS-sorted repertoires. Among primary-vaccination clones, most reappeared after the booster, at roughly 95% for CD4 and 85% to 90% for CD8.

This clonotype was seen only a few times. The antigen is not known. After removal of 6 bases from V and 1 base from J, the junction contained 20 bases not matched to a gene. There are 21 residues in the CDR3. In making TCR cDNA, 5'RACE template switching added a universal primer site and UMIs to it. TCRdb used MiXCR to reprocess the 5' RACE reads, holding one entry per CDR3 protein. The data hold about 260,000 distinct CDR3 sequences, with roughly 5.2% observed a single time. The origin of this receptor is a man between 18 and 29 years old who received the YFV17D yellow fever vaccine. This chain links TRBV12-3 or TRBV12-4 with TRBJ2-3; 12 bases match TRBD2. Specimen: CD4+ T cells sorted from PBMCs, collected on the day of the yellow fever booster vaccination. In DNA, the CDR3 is TGTGCCAGCAGCTTAAAGGGCAGGGGGCTAGCGGGGGGGATCGGCACAGATACGCAGTATTTT. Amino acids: CASSLKGRGLAGGIGTDTQYF.